The clone carrying this T cell receptor (beta chain) was recorded at least ten times. Its antigen is not identified. The CDR3 extends over 16 amino acids. Per germline, CDR1 SGHKS and CDR2 YYEKEE (reference sequence). After removal of 3 bases from V and 0 bases from J, the junction contained 6 bases not matched to a gene. The sample originates from a study of identical twins. TCRdb redid the calling of the 5' RACE reads with MiXCR, one entry per CDR3 protein. The table has 420,000 or so distinct CDR3 sequences, about 18% seen once. Whole-study findings and limits: Partial confounding of zero-insertion analyses by invariant MAIT and iNKT cells was possible. Out-of-frame beta chain sequences displayed weaker excess sharing between twins.

This receptor was obtained from a man aged 50-60 years in good health. The source material was naive T cells sorted from blood. V and J are TRBV5-5 and TRBJ2-1; 7 nucleotides align to TRBD2. The DNA for the CDR3 is TGTGCCAGCAGCTGGACTAGGCCATCCTCCTACAATGAGCAGTTCTTC. It is translated as CASSWTRPSSYNEQFF.